The entry that follows covers one TCR beta chain sequence. Antigen: not known. The table came from immunoSEQ multiplex PCR; TCRdb's copy has only in-frame clones and leaves some out. Here the sample spans 240,000 or so clones, about 86% being singletons. The sample originates from a study of cytomegalovirus exposure and HLA in healthy donors. V was pared by 5 bases and J by 8 bases, with 11 bases between. CDR3 size: 12 residues. Germline V gene sequence: CDR1 MNHNS, CDR2 SASEGT. The donors were members of the roughly 120-subject validation cohort (separate from the approximately 650-subject first cohort). Study results and caveats: As was reported, the classifier diagnosed cytomegalovirus status with high specificity and sensitivity.

The sample comprised PBMCs. This clonotype was obtained from a young woman in good health and CMV-seropositive. The chain recombines TRBV6-1 with TRBJ2-3, with D maybe TRBD2 (5 bases). The CDR3 DNA reads as TGTGCCAGCAGTTTTGTGGGAGTTACGCAGTATTTT. It codes for CASSFVGVTQYF.